These T cell receptor beta chains were read from a single sample in a study of shared clonotypes between healthy human individuals. Clones were read by immunoSEQ multiplex PCR, and TCRdb kept only the in-frame ones, dropping some. The table has hundreds of thousands of clones, around 96% seen once; the top ten hold about 0.054%. Sequenced material: naive CD4+ T cells sorted from blood. These receptors were obtained from a woman aged 25-40 years in good health. The CDR3 runs from the conserved cysteine through the conserved F or W. D genes are given only for firm matches. The size field is filled for only some rows; it gives once, few, many or a size class.

>TRBV5-6|-|TRBJ2-7|TRBD2
CASSFLTSGSYEQYF
TGTGCCAGCAGCTTTTTGACTAGCGGCTCCTACGAGCAGTACTTC
>TRBV18|-|TRBJ2-5|TRBD2
CASSRSLAEQETQYF
TGTGCCAGCTCACGGTCTCTAGCGGAACAAGAGACCCAGTACTTC
>TRBV28|-|TRBJ2-7|-
CASSSIPRDHEQYF
TGTGCCAGCAGTTCCATCCCGCGGGACCACGAGCAGTACTTC
>TRBV2|-|TRBJ2-3|TRBD2
CASSRLAGRPRTLPTDTQYF
TGTGCCAGCAGTCGACTAGCGGGCAGACCACGTACTTTACCCACAGATACGCAGTATTTT
>TRBV7-2|once|TRBJ2-7|-
CASSLDGSSYEQYF
TGTGCCAGCAGCTTAGACGGGAGTTCCTACGAGCAGTACTTC
>TRBV7-2|-|TRBJ1-1|-
CASSLVTGWTEAFF
TGTGCCAGCAGCTTAGTCACAGGGTGGACTGAAGCTTTCTTT
>TRBV7-8|-|TRBJ1-2|-
CASSLAAAVENYGYTF
TGTGCCAGCAGCTTAGCCGCGGCAGTAGAAAACTATGGCTACACCTTC
>TRBV11-3|-|TRBJ1-2|-
CASSQASTGYTF
TGTGCCAGCAGCCAAGCCTCGACCGGCTACACCTTC
>TRBV5-6|-|TRBJ2-2|-
CASSTRPGELFF
TGTGCCAGCAGCACTAGACCCGGGGAGCTGTTTTTT
>TRBV5-1|-|TRBJ1-3|-
CASSFGESSGNTIYF
TGCGCCAGCAGCTTTGGGGAGAGCTCTGGAAACACCATATATTTT
>TRBV5-6|-|TRBJ2-3|TRBD2
CASKLETSGDTQYF
TGTGCCAGCAAACTGGAGACTAGCGGAGATACGCAGTATTTT
>TRBV28|-|TRBJ1-1|TRBD1
CASSLRGQKNTEAFF
TGTGCCAGCAGCCTCCGGGGACAGAAGAACACTGAAGCTTTCTTT
>TRBV5-6|-|TRBJ2-7|TRBD1
CASSRTGGSSYEQYF
TGTGCCAGCAGCCGTACAGGGGGTTCCTCCTACGAGCAGTACTTC
>TRBV18|-|TRBJ2-7|-
CASSPQGSYEQYF
TGTGCCAGCTCACCACAGGGCTCCTACGAGCAGTACTTC
>TRBV27|-|TRBJ1-4|TRBD1
CASSLSRQGGGEKLFF
TGTGCCAGCAGTTTATCGAGACAGGGGGGAGGGGAAAAACTGTTTTTT
>TRBV9|-|TRBJ2-2|-
CASSGFRGRTGELFF
TGTGCCAGCAGCGGGTTCAGGGGACGGACCGGGGAGCTGTTTTTT
>TRBV7-2|-|TRBJ2-7|-
CASSSPVRGYEQYF
TGTGCCAGCAGCTCTCCAGTGCGGGGTTACGAGCAGTACTTC
>TRBV6-5|-|TRBJ1-2|TRBD1
CASRGQGARYGYTF
TGTGCCAGCAGGGGACAGGGGGCGCGTTATGGCTACACCTTC
>TRBV10-3|-|TRBJ1-5|-
CAISESTGHQPQHF
TGTGCCATCAGTGAGTCAACAGGGCATCAGCCCCAGCATTTT
>TRBV5-1|-|TRBJ1-2|-
CASSLEAVSGYTF
TGCGCCAGCAGCTTGGAGGCAGTCTCTGGCTACACCTTC
>TRBV5-1|-|TRBJ2-7|-
CASSLAPGTYEQYF
TGCGCCAGCAGCTTGGCTCCGGGTACCTACGAGCAGTACTTC
>TRBV5-4|-|TRBJ2-6|-
CASSLLIASGANVLTF
TGTGCCAGCAGCTTGTTGATCGCCTCTGGGGCCAACGTCCTGACTTTC
>TRBV2|-|TRBJ2-2|-
CASSDQGSPGELFF
TGTGCCAGCAGCGATCAGGGATCACCCGGGGAGCTGTTTTTT
>TRBV7-9|-|TRBJ2-7|TRBD2
CASSVAGGHPEYF
TGTGCCAGCAGTGTAGCGGGAGGGCATCCAGAGTACTTC
>TRBV6-1|-|TRBJ2-1|-
CASSERAYQRSYNEQFF
TGTGCCAGCAGTGAAAGGGCCTACCAGCGATCCTACAATGAGCAGTTCTTC
>TRBV10-1|-|TRBJ2-2|-
CASSFYQAADRSNTGELFF
TGCGCCAGCAGTTTTTATCAGGCAGCGGACAGATCGAACACCGGGGAGCTGTTTTTT
>TRBV6-4|-|TRBJ2-7|-
CASSDPRGQPHEQYF
TGTGCCAGCAGTGACCCGCGGGGACAGCCCCACGAGCAGTACTTC
>TRBV28|-|TRBJ1-2|-
CASSLTGFGYTF
TGTGCCAGCAGTTTGACTGGGTTTGGCTACACCTTC
>TRBV10-3|-|TRBJ2-7|TRBD1
CAISEGQAVEQYF
TGTGCCATCAGTGAGGGACAGGCCGTCGAGCAGTACTTC
>TRBV10-1|-|TRBJ2-2|-
CASSVGSISSGELFF
TGCGCCAGCAGTGTCGGTAGCATTTCTTCCGGGGAGCTGTTTTTT
>TRBV5-1|-|TRBJ1-1|-
CASCVGAGNTEAFF
TGCGCCAGCTGCGTCGGGGCGGGTAACACTGAAGCTTTCTTT
>TRBV5-1|-|TRBJ2-2|TRBD2
CASSLGTSFTGELFF
TGCGCCAGCAGCTTGGGGACTAGCTTCACCGGGGAGCTGTTTTTT
>TRBV15|-|TRBJ2-6|TRBD2
CATSRDQFGGRRWGSGANVLTF
TGTGCCACCAGCAGAGATCAGTTTGGCGGGAGGAGGTGGGGGTCTGGGGCCAACGTCCTGACTTTC
>TRBV20-1|-|TRBJ2-1|TRBD1
CSARAGTGLLF
TGCAGTGCTAGAGCTGGGACAGGGTTACTCTTC
>TRBV11-1|-|TRBJ2-7|TRBD1
CASSSIGQGAFF
TGCGCCAGCAGCTCTATTGGACAGGGAGCCTTTTTC
>TRBV28|-|TRBJ1-5|-
CASSLSRARDQRNQPQHF
TGTGCCAGCAGTTTATCAAGAGCCAGGGACCAACGGAATCAGCCCCAGCATTTT
>TRBV15|-|TRBJ2-2|-
CATSIRRPPNTGELFF
TGTGCCACCAGCATCAGACGGCCACCGAACACCGGGGAGCTGTTTTTT
>TRBV29-1|-|TRBJ1-5|-
CSSRGGGTVDQPQHF
TGCAGCTCCCGGGGGGGAGGGACGGTTGATCAGCCCCAGCATTTT
>TRBV5-4|-|TRBJ2-5|-
CASSLDLSGAKTQYF
TGTGCCAGCAGCTTGGATCTGTCAGGGGCTAAGACCCAGTACTTC
>TRBV29-1|once|TRBJ2-3|TRBD1
CSVRQGASTDTQYF
TGCAGCGTTCGACAGGGGGCGAGCACAGATACGCAGTATTTT
>TRBV7-8|-|TRBJ2-2|TRBD2
CASSSPAGVKGGELFF
TGTGCCAGCAGCTCGCCAGCGGGAGTGAAGGGAGGGGAGCTGTTTTTT
>TRBV28|-|TRBJ2-2|-
CASSSPGQTGELFF
TGTGCCAGCAGTTCCCCCGGGCAAACCGGGGAGCTGTTTTTT
>TRBV5-6|-|TRBJ2-2|TRBD1
CASSFWGTGSGELFF
TGTGCCAGCAGCTTTTGGGGGACAGGGTCCGGGGAGCTGTTTTTT
>TRBV9|-|TRBJ2-6|-
CASSAPGGAESGANVLTF
TGTGCCAGCAGCGCTCCAGGGGGGGCAGAGTCTGGGGCCAACGTCCTGACTTTC
>TRBV7-2|-|TRBJ2-7|-
CASSPNYEQYF
TGTGCCAGCAGCCCCAACTACGAGCAGTACTTC